This passage covers 17 T cell receptor beta chains from one sample sequenced in a study of shared clonotypes between healthy human individuals. The assay was immunoSEQ multiplex PCR, and TCRdb's table has in-frame clones only and misses some. The sample has fewer than 850,000 clones, around 72% seen once; the top ten hold approximately 2%. Sequences were obtained from memory CD4+ T cells sorted from blood. Described subset: CD45RA-negative fraction. Source of these receptors: a young woman in good health.

Comment on this clone: Sequence at one end of the junction differs from germline and may be a read error. The J gene is TRBJ1-2, the V gene TRBV7-3; 9 bases match TRBD1. Germline V gene data show CDR1 as SGHTA and CDR2 as FQGTGA. The CDR3 sequence is 14 residues long. CDR3 sequence (DNA): TGTGCCAGCAGCCTAACCGGGACAGGGAGTGGCTACACCTTC. This translates into CASSLTGTGSGYTF.

This clone was recorded once. The CDR3 sequence is CASSSRRRRDNEQFF. CDR3 in DNA: TGTGCCAGTAGTTCCAGACGGCGGAGAGACAATGAGCAGTTCTTC. The chain is built from TRBV19 and TRBJ2-1; D remains ambiguous. This CDR3 region has 15 residues. Germline V CDR1 and CDR2: LNHDA, SQIVND (reference sequence). V was trimmed by 5 bases and J by 5 bases, leaving 16 bases between them.

This clone was seen only once. The V and J genes are TRBV15 and TRBJ1-5; D remains ambiguous. With 1 base removed from V and 5 bases from J, the gap between germline ends came to 12 bases. Germline CDR1 reads LNHNV; CDR2 reads YYDKDF (reference sequence). This CDR3 is 15 amino acids long. CDR3 sequence: CATSRVAGSYQPQHF. The CDR3 DNA follows: TGTGCCACCAGCAGAGTCGCGGGGAGTTATCAGCCCCAGCATTTT.

The chain joins TRBV15 to TRBJ1-1; 7 bases map to TRBD1. Germline V gene lookup returns CDR1 LNHNV and CDR2 YYDKDF (reference sequence). This CDR3 is 16 amino acids long. With 9 bases clipped from V and 1 base from J, the junction kept 14 bases outside the gene matches. The CDR3 region has the DNA TGTGCCACTACTCCCGGGACAGCCACATCGAACACTGAAGCTTTCTTT. It translates to CATTPGTATSNTEAFF.

CDR3 DNA sequence: TGTGCCAGCAGCGTAGGGAGCGGAGACACCGGGGAGCTGTTTTTT. This sequence encodes CASSVGSGDTGELFF. The chain links TRBV9 to TRBJ2-2, with D perhaps TRBD2 (5 bases). Germline CDR1 is SGDLS and CDR2 is YYNGEE. V was clipped by 0 bases and J by 3 bases, with 9 bases between them. The CDR3 contains 15 residues.

This clone was observed a few times. This chain connects TRBV4-1 to TRBJ1-5, with 7 bases lining up with TRBD1. The CDR3 totals 14 residues. The J segment lost 11 bases and the V segment lost 0 bases, leaving 7 bases of the junction unmatched. The germline V gene has CDR1 MGHRA and CDR2 YSYEKL. The CDR3 bases are TGCGCCAGCAGCCAAGAGACAGGGATCGAGGCCCAGCATTTT. Protein product: CASSQETGIEAQHF.

This clone was seen just once. The chain is built from TRBV19 and TRBJ1-4; possibly TRBD1 for D (6 bases). The CDR3 consists of 12 residues. Between the trimmed V and J ends, which lost 7 bases and 11 bases, there was a span of 14 bases. The germline gives CDR1 LNHDA, CDR2 SQIVND (reference sequence). The DNA of the CDR3 is TGTGCCAGTACCCCGGACAGCCGGAAACTGTTTTTT. Its translation: CASTPDSRKLFF.

V is TRBV25-1 and J is TRBJ2-7, with no clear D. Germline V gives CDR1 MGHDK, CDR2 SYGVNS. The CDR3 has 13 amino acids. V lost 11 bases to trimming and J lost 6 bases, with 20 bases between them. The CDR3: CAVAMDDGLEQYF. The DNA for the CDR3 is TGTGCCGTGGCGATGGACGACGGGCTCGAGCAGTACTTC.

This clone was counted a few times. The DNA for the CDR3 is TGTGCCAGTAGTTTAAGTACGCTCTATGAGCAGTTCTTC. Translated: CASSLSTLYEQFF. The chain employs TRBV19 and TRBJ2-1, with D uncertain. CDR1 is LNHDA, CDR2 SQIVND, per germline (reference sequence). The CDR3 runs 13 residues. The V end was cut by 5 bases, the J end by 8 bases, with 13 bases between.

The chain has TRBV21-1 and TRBJ1-5. TRBV21-1 is annotated as a pseudogene. The CDR3 length is 15 residues. The CDR3 is CASSKGAHPNQPQHF. CDR3 nucleotides: TGTGCCAGCAGCAAAGGTGCGCACCCCAATCAGCCCCAGCATTTT.

The chain employs TRBV2 and TRBJ2-5, with TRBD1 matching over 11 bases. The CDR3 is 15 amino acids. Trimming at V came to 5 bases and at J to 4 bases, leaving 6 bases not matched to a gene. Germline V CDR1 and CDR2: SNHLY, FYNNEI. DNA for the CDR3: TGTGCCAGCAGTATCGGGACAGGGGGGGGAGAGACCCAGTACTTC. It specifies CASSIGTGGGETQYF.

For this clone: The sample has other DNA sequences that encode this CDR3 too. This chain uses TRBV28 with TRBJ1-5; D gene uncertain. The V and J ends lost 4 bases and 3 bases respectively, with 7 bases between them. The CDR3 contains 13 residues. The germline gives CDR1 MDHEN, CDR2 SYDVKM. CDR3 loop: CASSSGLNQPQHF. Written as DNA, the CDR3 is TGTGCCAGCAGTTCGGGCCTCAATCAGCCCCAGCATTTT. The variable domain in full, completed from reference TRBV28 and TRBJ1-5, reads DVKVTQSSRYLVKRTGEKVFLECVQDMDHENMFWYRQDPGLGLRLIYFSYDVKMKEKGDIPEGYSVSREKKERFSLILESASTNQTSMYLCASSSGLNQPQHFGDGTRLSIL.

This clone was counted once. This chain uses TRBV19 with TRBJ2-3, with D hard to call. Germline-derived CDR1 and CDR2 are LNHDA and SQIVND (reference sequence). This CDR3 is built from 13 residues. Trimming left V 6 bases short and J 1 base short, with 8 bases between. The CDR3 DNA reads as TGTGCCAGTAGCACAGTCCGCACAGATACGCAGTATTTT. Encoded protein: CASSTVRTDTQYF.

This chain connects TRBV4-1 to TRBJ1-4, with D possibly TRBD1 on 6 matching bases. The CDR3 consists of 15 residues. Trimming removed 2 bases at V and 4 bases at J, with 11 bases between. The germline V gene encodes CDR1 MGHRA and CDR2 YSYEKL. CDR3 sequence (DNA): TGCGCCAGCAGCCAAACAGGGACGGATAATGAAAAACTGTTTTTT. Encoded protein: CASSQTGTDNEKLFF.

This chain uses TRBV9 with TRBJ2-1; D gene unclear. V shed 4 bases and J shed 1 base, with 12 bases lying between them. The CDR3 extends over 15 amino acids. Germline V gene data show CDR1 as SGDLS and CDR2 as YYNGEE. Written as DNA, the CDR3 is TGTGCCAGCAGCCCCCGTAGAGGATCCTACAATGAGCAGTTCTTC. Its translation: CASSPRRGSYNEQFF.

The chain carries TRBV30 and TRBJ1-6, with 8 bases matching TRBD1. With V trimmed by 0 bases and J by 6 bases, 7 bases remained unmatched. In germline, CDR1 is GTSNPN, CDR2 SVGIG (reference sequence). The CDR3 contains 16 residues. The CDR3: CAWSVRGTGRNSPLHF. DNA of the CDR3: TGTGCCTGGAGTGTACGAGGGACAGGCCGTAATTCACCCCTCCACTTT.

This chain joins TRBV4-3 and TRBJ2-1; D gene uncertain. Germline CDR1 LGHNA, CDR2 YSLEER. V dropped 5 bases and J dropped 8 bases, with 16 bases sitting between them. The CDR3 is 14 amino acids. The CDR3 protein is CASSLGDWPDEQFF. As DNA, the CDR3 is TGCGCCAGCAGCTTGGGCGACTGGCCTGATGAGCAGTTCTTC.